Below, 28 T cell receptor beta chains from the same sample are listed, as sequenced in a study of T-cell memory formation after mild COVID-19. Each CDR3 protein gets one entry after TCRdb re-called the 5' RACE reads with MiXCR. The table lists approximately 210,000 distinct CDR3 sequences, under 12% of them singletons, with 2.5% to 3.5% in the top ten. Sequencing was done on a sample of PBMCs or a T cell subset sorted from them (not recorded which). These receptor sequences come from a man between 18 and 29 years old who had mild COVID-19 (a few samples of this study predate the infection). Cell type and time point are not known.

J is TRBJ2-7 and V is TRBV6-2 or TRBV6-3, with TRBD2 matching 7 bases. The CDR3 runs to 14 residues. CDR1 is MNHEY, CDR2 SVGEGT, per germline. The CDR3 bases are TGTACCAGCAGTAACGGGGGGATCCGCTACGAGCAGTACGTC. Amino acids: CTSSNGGIRYEQYV.

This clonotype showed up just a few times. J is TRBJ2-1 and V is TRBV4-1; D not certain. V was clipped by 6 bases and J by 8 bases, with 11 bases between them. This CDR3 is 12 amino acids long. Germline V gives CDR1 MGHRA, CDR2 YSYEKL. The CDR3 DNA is TGCGCCAGCAGTAACACGTACGATGAGCAGTTCTTC. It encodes CASSNTYDEQFF.

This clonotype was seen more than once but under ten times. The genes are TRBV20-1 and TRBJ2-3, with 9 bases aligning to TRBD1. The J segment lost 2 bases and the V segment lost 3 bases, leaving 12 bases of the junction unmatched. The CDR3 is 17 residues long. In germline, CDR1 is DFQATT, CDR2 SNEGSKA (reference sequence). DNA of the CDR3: TGCAGTGCTAGCCATTTACCGGGACAGGGTTTCACAGATACGCAGTATTTT. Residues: CSASHLPGQGFTDTQYF.

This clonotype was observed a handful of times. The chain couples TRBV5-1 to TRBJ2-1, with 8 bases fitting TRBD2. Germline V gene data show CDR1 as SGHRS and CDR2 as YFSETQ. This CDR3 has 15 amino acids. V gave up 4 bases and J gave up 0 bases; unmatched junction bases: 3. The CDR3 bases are TGCGCCAGCAGCATAGCGGGATTCTCCTACAATGAGCAGTTCTTC. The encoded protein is CASSIAGFSYNEQFF.

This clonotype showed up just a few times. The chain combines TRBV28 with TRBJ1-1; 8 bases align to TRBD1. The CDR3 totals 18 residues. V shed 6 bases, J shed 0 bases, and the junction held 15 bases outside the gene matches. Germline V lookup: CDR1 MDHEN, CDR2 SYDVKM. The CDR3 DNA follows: TGTGCCAGCAGCAAACCGGGACAGGCAGTTTGGATGAACACTGAAGCTTTCTTT. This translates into CASSKPGQAVWMNTEAFF.

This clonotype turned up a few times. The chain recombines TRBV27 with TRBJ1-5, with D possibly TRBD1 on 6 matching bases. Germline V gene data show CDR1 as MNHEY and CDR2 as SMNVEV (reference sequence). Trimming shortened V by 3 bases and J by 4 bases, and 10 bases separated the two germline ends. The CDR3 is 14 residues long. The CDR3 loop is CASSLWGANQPQHF. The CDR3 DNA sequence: TGTGCCAGCAGTTTGTGGGGGGCAAATCAGCCCCAGCATTTT.

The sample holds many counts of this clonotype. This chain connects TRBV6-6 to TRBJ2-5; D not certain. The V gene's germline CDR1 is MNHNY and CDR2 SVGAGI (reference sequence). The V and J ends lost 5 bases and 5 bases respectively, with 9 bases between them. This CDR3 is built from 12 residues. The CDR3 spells CASSRTIETQYF. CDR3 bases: TGTGCCAGCAGTAGGACCATCGAGACCCAGTACTTC.

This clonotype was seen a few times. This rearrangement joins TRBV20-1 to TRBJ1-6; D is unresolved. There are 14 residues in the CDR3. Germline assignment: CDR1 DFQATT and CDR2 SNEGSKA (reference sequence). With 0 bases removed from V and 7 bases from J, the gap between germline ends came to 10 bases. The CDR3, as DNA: TGCAGTGCTAGAGATCTAGGGCTAAATTCACCCCTCCACTTT. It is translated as CSARDLGLNSPLHF.

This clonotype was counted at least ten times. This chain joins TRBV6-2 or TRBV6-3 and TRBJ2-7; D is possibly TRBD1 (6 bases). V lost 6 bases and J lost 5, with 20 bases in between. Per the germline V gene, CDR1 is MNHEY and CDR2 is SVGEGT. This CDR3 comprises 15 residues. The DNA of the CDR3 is TGTGCCAGCAGCACAGGGTCGTGGCACTTGGACGAGCAGTACGTC. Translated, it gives CASSTGSWHLDEQYV.

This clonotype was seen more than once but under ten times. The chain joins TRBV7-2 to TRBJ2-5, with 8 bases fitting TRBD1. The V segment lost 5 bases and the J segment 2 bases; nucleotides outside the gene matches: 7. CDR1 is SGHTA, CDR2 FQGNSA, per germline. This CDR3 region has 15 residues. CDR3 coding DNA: TGTGCCAGCAGCATCCAGACAGGGGCGCAAGAGACCCAGTACTTC. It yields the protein CASSIQTGAQETQYF. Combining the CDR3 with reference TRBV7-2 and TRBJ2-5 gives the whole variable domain GAGVSQSPSNKVTEKGKDVELRCDPISGHTALYWYRQSLGQGLEFLIYFQGNSAPDKSGLPSDRFSAERTGGSVSTLTIQRTQQEDSAVYLCASSIQTGAQETQYFGPGTRLLVL.

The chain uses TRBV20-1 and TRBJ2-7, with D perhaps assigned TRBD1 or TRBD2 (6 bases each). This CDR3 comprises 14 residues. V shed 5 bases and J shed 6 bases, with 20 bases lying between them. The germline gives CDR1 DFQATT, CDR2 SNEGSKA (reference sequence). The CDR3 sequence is CSALWGAGSGEQYF. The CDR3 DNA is TGCAGTGCTCTGTGGGGGGCAGGGTCAGGCGAGCAGTACTTC.

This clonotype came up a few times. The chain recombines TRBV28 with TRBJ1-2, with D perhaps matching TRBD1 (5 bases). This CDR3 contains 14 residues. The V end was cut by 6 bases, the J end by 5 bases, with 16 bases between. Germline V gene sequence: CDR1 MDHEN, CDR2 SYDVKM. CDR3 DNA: TGTGCCAGCAGGCTAGCCGGGACCGATTATGGCTACACCTTC. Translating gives CASRLAGTDYGYTF.

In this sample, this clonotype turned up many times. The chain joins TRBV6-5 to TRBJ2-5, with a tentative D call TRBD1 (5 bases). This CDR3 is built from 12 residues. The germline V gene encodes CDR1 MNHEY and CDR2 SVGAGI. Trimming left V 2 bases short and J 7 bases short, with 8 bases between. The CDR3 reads CASSYERGTQYF. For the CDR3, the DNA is TGTGCCAGCAGTTACGAAAGGGGGACCCAGTACTTC.

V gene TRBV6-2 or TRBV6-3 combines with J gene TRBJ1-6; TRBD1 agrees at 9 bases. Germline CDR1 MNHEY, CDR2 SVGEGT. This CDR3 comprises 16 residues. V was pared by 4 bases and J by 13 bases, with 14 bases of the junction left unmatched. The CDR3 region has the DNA TGTGCCAGCAGTTGGCGGACAGGGGTCGACGCGGGTCCCCTCCACTTT. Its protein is CASSWRTGVDAGPLHF.

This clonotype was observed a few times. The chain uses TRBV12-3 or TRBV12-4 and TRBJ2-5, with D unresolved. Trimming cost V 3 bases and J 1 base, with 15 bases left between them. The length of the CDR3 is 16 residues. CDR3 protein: CASSFRRNVIQETQYF. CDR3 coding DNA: TGTGCCAGCAGTTTTCGGCGGAATGTGATCCAAGAGACCCAGTACTTC.

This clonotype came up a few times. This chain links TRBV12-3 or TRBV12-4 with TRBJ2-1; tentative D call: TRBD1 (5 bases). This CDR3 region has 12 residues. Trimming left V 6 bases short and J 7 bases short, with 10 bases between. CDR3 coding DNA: TGTGCCAGCAGCCCCGACAGAAATGAGCAGTTCTTC. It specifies CASSPDRNEQFF.

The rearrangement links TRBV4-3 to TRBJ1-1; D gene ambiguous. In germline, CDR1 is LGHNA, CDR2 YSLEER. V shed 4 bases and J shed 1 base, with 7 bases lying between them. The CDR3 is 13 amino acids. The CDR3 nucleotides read TGCGCCAGCAGCCGAAACCCGAACACTGAAGCTTTCTTT. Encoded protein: CASSRNPNTEAFF.

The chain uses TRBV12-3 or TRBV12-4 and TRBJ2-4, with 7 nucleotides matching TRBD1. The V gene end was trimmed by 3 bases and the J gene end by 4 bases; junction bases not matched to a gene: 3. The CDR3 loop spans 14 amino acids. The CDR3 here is CASSFPGQKNIQYF. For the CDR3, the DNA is TGTGCCAGCAGTTTCCCGGGACAGAAAAACATTCAGTACTTC.

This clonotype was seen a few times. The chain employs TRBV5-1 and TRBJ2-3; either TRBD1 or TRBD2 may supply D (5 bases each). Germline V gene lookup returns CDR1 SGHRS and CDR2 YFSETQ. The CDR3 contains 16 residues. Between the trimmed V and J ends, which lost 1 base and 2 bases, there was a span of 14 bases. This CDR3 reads CASSLSGDRYTDTQYF. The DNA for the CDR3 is TGCGCCAGCAGCTTGAGCGGAGACAGATACACAGATACGCAGTATTTT.

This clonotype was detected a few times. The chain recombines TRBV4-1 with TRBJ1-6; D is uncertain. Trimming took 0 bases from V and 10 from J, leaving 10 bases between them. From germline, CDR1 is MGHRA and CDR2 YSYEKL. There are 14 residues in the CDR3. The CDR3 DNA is TGCGCCAGCAGCCAAGATTCTATTTTGTCACCCCTCCACTTT. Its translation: CASSQDSILSPLHF.

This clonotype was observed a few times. CDR3 DNA: TGTGCCAGCAGCTTGGCTCCCCTAGCCTACAATGAGCAGTTCTTC. Translation: CASSLAPLAYNEQFF. The chain carries TRBV5-6 and TRBJ2-1; no clear D. Germline loops: CDR1 SGHDT, CDR2 YYEEEE. The CDR3 extends over 15 amino acids. V lost 0 bases, J lost 2 bases, and 9 bases lay in between.

CDR3 coding DNA: TGTGCCAGCAGGGGACAGAGGATATATGGCTACACCTTC. It is translated as CASRGQRIYGYTF. V usage is TRBV12-3 or TRBV12-4 and J usage is TRBJ1-2; 7 bases fit TRBD1. The CDR3 consists of 13 residues. With V trimmed by 6 bases and J by 5 bases, 6 bases remained unmatched.

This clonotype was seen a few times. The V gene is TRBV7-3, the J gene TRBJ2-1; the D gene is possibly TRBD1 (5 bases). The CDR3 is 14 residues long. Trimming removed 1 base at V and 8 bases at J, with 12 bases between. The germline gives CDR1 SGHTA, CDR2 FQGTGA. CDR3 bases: TGTGCCAGCAGCTTAAACGGGCAGGGATATGAGCAGTTCTTC. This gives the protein CASSLNGQGYEQFF.

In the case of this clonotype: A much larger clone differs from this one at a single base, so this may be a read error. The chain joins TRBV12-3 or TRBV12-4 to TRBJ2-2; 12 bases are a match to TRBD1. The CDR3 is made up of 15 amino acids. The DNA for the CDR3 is TGTGCCAGCAGCCCCGGGACAGGGGGCCACGGGGAGCTGATTTTT. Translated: CASSPGTGGHGELIF.

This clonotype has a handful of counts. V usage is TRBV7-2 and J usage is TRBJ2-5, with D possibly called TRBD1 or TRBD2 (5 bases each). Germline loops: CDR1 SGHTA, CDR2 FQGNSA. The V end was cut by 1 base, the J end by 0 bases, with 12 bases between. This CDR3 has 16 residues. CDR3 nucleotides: TGTGCCAGCAGCTTAGGAGGGGCTGGGTACCAAGAGACCCAGTACTTC. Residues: CASSLGGAGYQETQYF.

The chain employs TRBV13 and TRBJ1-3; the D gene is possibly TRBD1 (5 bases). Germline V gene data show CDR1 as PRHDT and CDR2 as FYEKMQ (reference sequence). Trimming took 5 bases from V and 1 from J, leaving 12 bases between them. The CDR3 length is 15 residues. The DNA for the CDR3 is TGTGCCAGCAGCATCCAGGGTAGTTCTGGAAACACCATATATTTT. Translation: CASSIQGSSGNTIYF.

This CDR3 reads CAWSYQDVDTQYF. The CDR3 nucleotides are TGTGCCTGGAGTTACCAGGACGTAGATACGCAGTATTTT. The chain combines TRBV30 with TRBJ2-3; the D is unclear. The V gene lost 2 bases and the J gene lost 5 bases, with 11 bases spanning the gap. The CDR3 is 13 amino acids. The germline CDR1 and CDR2 sequences are GTSNPN and SVGIG (reference sequence).

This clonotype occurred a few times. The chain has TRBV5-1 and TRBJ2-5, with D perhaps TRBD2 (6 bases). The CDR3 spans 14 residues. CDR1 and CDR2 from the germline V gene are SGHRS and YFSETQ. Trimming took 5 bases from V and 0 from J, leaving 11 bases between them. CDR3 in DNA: TGCGCCAGCAGGGGACTCCAGTACCAAGAGACCCAGTACTTC. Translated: CASRGLQYQETQYF. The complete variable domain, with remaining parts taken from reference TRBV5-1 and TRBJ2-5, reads KAGVTQTPRYLIKTRGQQVTLSCSPISGHRSVSWYQQTPGQGLQFLFEYFSETQRNKGNFPGRFSGRQFSNSRSEMNVSTLELGDSALYLCASRGLQYQETQYFGPGTRLLVL.